This TCR beta chain was identified during a study of cytomegalovirus exposure and HLA in healthy donors. The overall study: Unique TCR beta sequences numbering 117 million came from about 180 million T cells in an earlier analysis.

The PCR ran on 60 Vbeta and 13 Jbeta primers. Using immunoSEQ multiplex PCR, the repertoire was profiled, and TCRdb retains in-frame clones only, with some absent. The table lists under 250,000 clones, 80% to 90% of them singletons. The germline V gene has CDR1 SGHAT and CDR2 FQNNGV. The CDR3 runs 12 residues. V lost 4 bases and J lost 6; bases outside the gene matches: 2. The sequenced sample consisted of PBMCs. The rearrangement joins TRBV11-2 to TRBJ1-2; TRBD1 aligns across 7 bases. The source of this sequence is a girl aged 2 to 9 in good health and CMV-seronegative. In DNA form, the CDR3 reads TGTGCCAGCAGCTCCCAGGGGGATGGCTACACCTTC. Its translation is CASSSQGDGYTF.